Listed here are 13 T cell receptor beta chains from one sample, sequenced in a study of CD4 T cells in relation to SARS-CoV-2 and coronaviruses. Sequencing was performed with immunoSEQ multiplex PCR; in TCRdb, only in-frame clones are kept and a portion is missing. The table shows 40,000 to 50,000 clones, with 84% occurring only once. The antigens of these receptors remain unknown. Sequencing input: naive CD4+ T cells from PBMCs, cultured in vitro. Stated subset: naive CD4+ T cells isolated by negative enrichment. The origin of the receptors is an adult with COVID-19.

The rearrangement links TRBV28 to TRBJ2-5; a weak D match, TRBD2 (5 bases). V shed 0 bases and J shed 1 base, with 9 bases lying between them. CDR3 length: 15 residues. Germline V gives CDR1 MDHEN, CDR2 SYDVKM. CDR3 protein: CASSLWAGPQETQYF. CDR3 in DNA: TGTGCCAGCAGTTTATGGGCGGGTCCCCAAGAGACCCAGTACTTC.

The chain joins TRBV12-5 to TRBJ2-3; no definite D call. Germline CDR1 is LGHNT and CDR2 is FRNRAP. CDR3 size: 12 residues. V was pared by 9 bases and J by 1 base, with 8 bases between. The CDR3 loop reads CASSWGTDTQYF. As DNA, the CDR3 is TGTGCTAGCTCGTGGGGCACAGATACGCAGTATTTT.

This rearrangement joins TRBV27 to TRBJ1-3, with 11 bases that match TRBD1. The junction had 6 bases not matched to a gene; V was cut back by 5 bases and J by 3 bases. Germline V gene lookup returns CDR1 MNHEY and CDR2 SMNVEV (reference sequence). CDR3 length: 16 amino acids. CDR3 sequence: CASSPWTGGSGNTIYF. CDR3 DNA: TGTGCCAGCAGTCCGTGGACAGGGGGCAGTGGAAACACCATATATTTT.

The chain recombines TRBV5-6 with TRBJ2-1; tentatively, D is TRBD1 (6 bases). CDR1 is SGHDT, CDR2 YYEEEE, per germline. The CDR3 covers 15 residues. With 1 base removed from V and 12 bases from J, the gap between germline ends came to 20 bases. The CDR3 DNA reads as TGTGCCAGCAGCTTGTCCGTGGGCCAGGGGTTTGGGCAGTTCTTC. Protein sequence: CASSLSVGQGFGQFF.

The chain has TRBV29-1 and TRBJ2-3; D is unresolved. The V end lost 1 base, the J end lost 6 bases, and 5 bases lay between the germline ends. The CDR3 consists of 11 residues. Germline CDR1 and CDR2: SQVTM and ANQGSEA. CDR3 bases: TGCAGCGTTGAAGTGGTGGATACGCAGTATTTT. It translates to CSVEVVDTQYF.

The sample holds one count of this clone. The CDR3 sequence is CASSLEVTSGSGTDTQYF. DNA of the CDR3: TGCGCCAGCAGCTTGGAAGTGACTAGCGGGAGCGGCACAGATACGCAGTATTTT. The chain employs TRBV5-1 and TRBJ2-3; 12 positions agree with TRBD2. V was pared by 0 bases and J by 1 base, with 6 bases of the junction left unmatched. The CDR3 is 18 residues long. Germline-derived CDR1 and CDR2 are SGHRS and YFSETQ.

The chain employs TRBV19 and TRBJ1-4; maybe TRBD1 (5 bases). The CDR3 sequence is 14 residues long. Trimming cost V 3 bases and J 4 bases, with 9 bases left between them. CDR1 is LNHDA, CDR2 SQIVND, per germline (reference sequence). Written as DNA, the CDR3 is TGTGCCAGTAGTATCGGGCAGGGTAATGAAAAACTGTTTTTT. Translation: CASSIGQGNEKLFF.

This clone was picked up a small number of times. The V and J genes are TRBV19 and TRBJ2-2; 10 bases match TRBD2. CDR1 and CDR2 (germline): LNHDA, SQIVND (reference sequence). V trimming: 4 bases; J trimming: 0 bases; junction bases outside the gene matches: 2. CDR3 length: 16 residues. The CDR3 coding sequence is TGTGCCAGTAGTAAAACTAGCGGGGCGAACACCGGGGAGCTGTTTTTT. Encoded protein: CASSKTSGANTGELFF.

The chain has TRBV19 and TRBJ2-2, with TRBD1 matching 8 bases. Germline CDR1 LNHDA, CDR2 SQIVND (reference sequence). The CDR3 spans 15 residues. J lost 5 bases, V lost 5 bases, and 7 bases had no gene match. This CDR3 reads CASSGTGGRTGELFF. The CDR3 nucleotides read TGTGCCAGTAGTGGAACAGGGGGGCGGACCGGGGAGCTGTTTTTT.

This chain joins TRBV28 and TRBJ2-5; tentative D call: TRBD1 (6 bases). Trimming took off 6 bases at V and 3 bases at J, with 20 bases between the two ends. The CDR3 totals 16 residues. Germline V gene sequence: CDR1 MDHEN, CDR2 SYDVKM. CDR3 amino acids: CASRGYRARGKETQYF. The CDR3 region has the DNA TGTGCCAGCAGGGGGTACAGGGCGCGAGGGAAAGAGACCCAGTACTTC.

The CDR3 region has the DNA TGTGCACAGCCAGGGAGGCAAGAGACCCAGTACTTC. This codes for CAQPGRQETQYF. The chain carries TRBV9 and TRBJ2-5; a weak D match, TRBD2 (6 bases). CDR1 is SGDLS, CDR2 YYNGEE, per germline. The CDR3 has 12 residues.

A few counts support this clone. In DNA, the CDR3 is TGTGCCTGGACCACCGACTTCTCCTACGAGCAGTACTTC. Protein: CAWTTDFSYEQYF. The chain couples TRBV30 to TRBJ2-7; no reliable D call. Trimming removed 4 bases at V and 0 bases at J, with 10 bases between. The CDR3 contains 13 residues. CDR1 GTSNPN and CDR2 SVGIG come from the germline V gene (reference sequence).

This sequence joins TRBV5-1 and TRBJ2-1, with 7 bases aligning to TRBD2. V gave up 6 bases and J gave up 4 bases; unmatched junction bases: 4. Looked up from germline, CDR1 is SGHRS and CDR2 is YFSETQ. CDR3 length: 13 residues. CDR3 in DNA: TGCGCCAGCACAGCGGGATATTACAATGAGCAGTTCTTC. This gives the protein CASTAGYYNEQFF.